Listed below are T cell receptor beta chains from one sample, sequenced in a study of CXCR3-negative and CXCR3-positive naive CD8 T cells. TCRdb processed the 5' RACE reads again and assigns one entry to each CDR3 protein, with no DNA. Listed are 6,000 to 8,000 distinct CDR3 sequences; around 1% falls within the top ten. The sample comprised naive CXCR3- CD8+ T cells from blood. These receptors were obtained from a human donor in good health. Some clones in this sample may be carry-over from other donors' samples. Each CDR3 is given with its conserved first and last residue. Only part of the rows carry a size: once, few, many, or a class if the clone is expanded.

v_call	j_call	clone_size	cdr3_aa
TRBV7-9	TRBJ2-7	medium-sized	CASSSTGGLSYEQYF
TRBV5-1	TRBJ2-6	medium-sized	CASAPLGAAPFSGANVLTF
TRBV7-2	TRBJ1-2	medium-sized	CASSSSTPRYYGYTF
TRBV29-1	TRBJ2-1	medium-sized	CSVEELGPGAYNEQFF
TRBV6-6	TRBJ1-3	.	CASSFPGGNTIYF
TRBV29-1	TRBJ2-7	.	CSVEDKGYSSYEQYF
TRBV29-1	TRBJ2-7	.	CSVEGFETGDFYEQYF
TRBV6-5	TRBJ2-3	.	CASSYWYSPSTDTQYF
TRBV5-1	TRBJ1-2	medium-sized	CASSLAAARGYTF
TRBV4-1	TRBJ2-1	.	CASSQATGEAVWYNEQFF
TRBV29-1	TRBJ2-7	medium-sized	CSVAGTGTHEQYF
TRBV12-3/TRBV12-4	TRBJ1-1	.	CASSYGVAPSLNTEAFF
TRBV5-1	TRBJ2-1	.	CASSSDGTGIYNEQFF
TRBV4-2	TRBJ2-1	medium-sized	CASSQPGQLEQFF
TRBV5-1	TRBJ2-5	medium-sized	CASSLARMTAQETQYF
TRBV24-1	TRBJ2-7	.	CATSDLALGREAYEQYF
TRBV7-9	TRBJ1-1	medium-sized	CASSWKGTEAFF
TRBV11-2	TRBJ2-6	medium-sized	CASSLTLSGANVLTF
TRBV28	TRBJ2-5	.	CASRLQETQYF
TRBV13	TRBJ1-4	.	CASSFSGAGEKLFF
TRBV5-5	TRBJ1-4	medium-sized	CASSLGAEKLFF
TRBV20-1	TRBJ2-6	.	CSARERGRGSGANVLTF
TRBV27	TRBJ2-4	medium-sized	CASSVGQAKNIQYF
TRBV6-4	TRBJ1-1	medium-sized	CASSDEGAAINTEAFF
TRBV20-1	TRBJ2-1	medium-sized	CSATTGDLDEQFF
TRBV29-1	TRBJ2-1	.	CSVVWLARYNEQFF
TRBV29-1	TRBJ2-3	.	CSASPGTGPSVTDTQYF
TRBV29-1	TRBJ2-7	medium-sized	CSVAWGADGVGYEQYF
TRBV7-2	TRBJ2-7	medium-sized	CASSLGGLTYEQYF
TRBV7-9	TRBJ2-2	medium-sized	CASSRGPSPSQSQGKNTGELFF
TRBV19	TRBJ1-5	medium-sized	CASSIQEVSNQPQHF
TRBV20-1	TRBJ2-1	medium-sized	CSAPMGLAGVYNEQFF
TRBV27	TRBJ2-7	.	CASSTGTGRTYEQYF
TRBV29-1	TRBJ2-7	medium-sized	CSVRDRIHEQYF
TRBV29-1	TRBJ2-5	medium-sized	CSVLLRDSQETQYF
TRBV19	TRBJ1-2	.	CASLDLGQDGYTF
TRBV7-2	TRBJ2-1	medium-sized	CASSPGLIRNEQFF
TRBV29-1	TRBJ2-1	medium-sized	CSGDSYNEQFF
TRBV27	TRBJ1-1	.	CASSLTERLGTEAFF
TRBV7-6	TRBJ2-7	medium-sized	CASSLRTTYEQYF
TRBV15	TRBJ2-5	.	CATSRVIAGETQYF
TRBV29-1	TRBJ2-3	medium-sized	CSVPGGRTDTQYF
TRBV27	TRBJ2-6	.	CASSLSLVSGANVLTF
TRBV12-3/TRBV12-4	TRBJ2-2	.	CASSYGLAGINTGELFF
TRBV6-5	TRBJ1-1	.	CASGLTGVNTEAFF
TRBV13	TRBJ1-6	large	CASSARDRGMNHPLHF
TRBV7-9	TRBJ2-7	medium-sized	CASSLGSLYEQYF
TRBV20-1	TRBJ1-2	medium-sized	CSAPPDRANYGYTF
TRBV14	TRBJ2-7	.	CASSPPGGIGYEQYF
TRBV2	TRBJ2-5	.	CASRGQLETQYF
TRBV4-2	TRBJ1-3	.	CASSQDMLGGSGNTIYF
TRBV14	TRBJ2-1	medium-sized	CASSQGRFSGNEQFF
TRBV27	TRBJ1-1	medium-sized	CASSPRTGRDTEAFF
TRBV29-1	TRBJ1-5	.	CSVGNMDRVSNQPQHF
TRBV7-2	TRBJ2-2	.	CASSPSYRDTPNTGELFF